In its sample, the clone carrying this TCR beta chain was seen once. Amplification used 60 Vbeta primers and 13 Jbeta primers. The table came from immunoSEQ multiplex PCR; TCRdb's copy has only in-frame clones and leaves some out. The sample has approximately 150,000 clones, roughly 79% seen once. The source of the sample is a study of cytomegalovirus exposure and HLA in healthy donors. Trimming removed 2 bases from V and 2 bases from J, with 12 bases in between. Germline V lookup: CDR1 WSHSY, CDR2 SAAADI. The CDR3 extends over 16 amino acids. The clonotype was recovered from a woman in her twenties or thirties in good health and CMV-seronegative. V usage is TRBV10-2 and J usage is TRBJ2-2, with D perhaps matching TRBD2 (5 bases). The source material was PBMCs. Here the CDR3 DNA reads TGCGCCAGCAGTGAGGTACGAGGGATCAACACCGGGGAGCTGTTTTTT. It is translated as CASSEVRGINTGELFF.